This record covers a single T cell receptor (beta chain). These data belong to a study of early T cells in non-severe SARS-CoV-2 infection. CDR3 length: 14 amino acids. Germline CDR1 is MNHEY and CDR2 is SVGEGT. Trimming stripped 3 bases from V and 10 bases from J, with 13 bases between. Unique molecular identifiers (one per individual cDNA molecule) were attached. One entry per CDR3 protein, called by TCRdb with MiXCR from the 5' RACE reads. Found here are around 46,000 distinct CDR3 sequences, 11% of them singletons; the top ten hold roughly 22%. The sample was whole blood. The receptor comes from an adult who was a healthcare worker with PCR-confirmed SARS-CoV-2 infection or an uninfected control (not recorded which). The V call is TRBV6-2 or TRBV6-3, the J call TRBJ1-6; a possible D gene is TRBD1 (5 bases). The CDR3 coding sequence is TGTGCCAGCAGTTATGAGGGACGTCGGTCACCCCTCCACTTT. Translating gives CASSYEGRRSPLHF.